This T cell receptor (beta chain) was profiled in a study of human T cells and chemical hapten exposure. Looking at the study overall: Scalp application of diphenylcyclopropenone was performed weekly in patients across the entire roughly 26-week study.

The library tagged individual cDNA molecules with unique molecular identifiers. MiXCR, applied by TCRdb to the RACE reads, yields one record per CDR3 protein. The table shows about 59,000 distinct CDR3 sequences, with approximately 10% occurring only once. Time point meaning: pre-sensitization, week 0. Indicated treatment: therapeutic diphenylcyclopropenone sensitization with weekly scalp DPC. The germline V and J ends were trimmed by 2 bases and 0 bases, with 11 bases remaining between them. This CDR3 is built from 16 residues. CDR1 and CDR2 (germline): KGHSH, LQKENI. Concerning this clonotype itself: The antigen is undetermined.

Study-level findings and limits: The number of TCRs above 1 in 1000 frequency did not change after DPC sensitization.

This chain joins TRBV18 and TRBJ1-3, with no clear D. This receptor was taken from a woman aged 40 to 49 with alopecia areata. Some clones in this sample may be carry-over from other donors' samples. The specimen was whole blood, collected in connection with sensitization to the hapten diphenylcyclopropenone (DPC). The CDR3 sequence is CASSPSVADSGNTIYF. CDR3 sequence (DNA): TGTGCCAGCTCACCATCCGTGGCAGACTCTGGAAACACCATATATTTT. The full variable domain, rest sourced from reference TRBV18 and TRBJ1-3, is NAGVMQNPRHLVRRRGQEARLRCSPMKGHSHVYWYRQLPEEGLKFMVYLQKENIIDESGMPKERFSAEFPKEGPSILRIQQVVRGDSAAYFCASSPSVADSGNTIYFGEGSWLTVV.